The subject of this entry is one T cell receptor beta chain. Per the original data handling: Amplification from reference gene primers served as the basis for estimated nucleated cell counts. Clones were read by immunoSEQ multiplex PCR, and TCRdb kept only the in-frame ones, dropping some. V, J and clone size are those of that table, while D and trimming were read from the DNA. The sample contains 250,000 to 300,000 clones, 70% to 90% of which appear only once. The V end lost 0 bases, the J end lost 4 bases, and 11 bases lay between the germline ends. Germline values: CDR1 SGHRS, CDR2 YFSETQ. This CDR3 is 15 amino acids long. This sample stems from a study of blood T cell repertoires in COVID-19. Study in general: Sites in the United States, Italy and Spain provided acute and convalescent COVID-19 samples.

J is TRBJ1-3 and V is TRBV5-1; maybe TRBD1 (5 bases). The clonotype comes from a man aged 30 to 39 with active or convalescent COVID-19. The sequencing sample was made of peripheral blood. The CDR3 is CASSLVGDSGNTIYF. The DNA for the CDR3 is TGCGCCAGCAGCTTGGTTGGGGACTCGGGAAACACCATATATTTT.